The 14 T cell receptor beta chains in this list originate from one sample, sequenced in a study of human T cells and chemical hapten exposure. TCRdb used MiXCR to reprocess the RACE reads, holding one entry per CDR3 protein. This table holds around 60,000 distinct CDR3 sequences, approximately 6.7% found once. Indicated time point: pre-sensitization, week 0. Regarding treatment: therapeutic diphenylcyclopropenone sensitization with weekly scalp DPC. This material consisted of whole blood, taken in connection with sensitization to the hapten diphenylcyclopropenone (DPC). Receptors originate from a woman in her 30s with alopecia areata. Some clones in this sample may be carry-over from other donors' samples.

Of note for this clonotype: Germline and junction disagree at one end, which may indicate a read error. The V call is TRBV7-9, the J call TRBJ1-2; tentative D call: TRBD1 (5 bases). The CDR3 length is 11 residues. Germline CDR1 SEHNR, CDR2 FQNEAQ (reference sequence). The CDR3 is CAGQGGDGDTF. DNA for the CDR3: TGTGCCGGCCAGGGAGGCGATGGCGACACCTTC.

On this clonotype: One base away lies a much larger clone, so this may be a sequencing read error. The chain uses TRBV20-1 and TRBJ1-2; 9 bases are a match to TRBD1. The CDR3 has 14 residues. The V gene's germline CDR1 is DFQATT and CDR2 SNEGSKA (reference sequence). The CDR3, as DNA: TGCAGCGCGGACAGGGGAAAAACCAACTATGGCGACACCTTC. Translated, it gives CSADRGKTNYGDTF.

This clonotype was observed at least ten times. The chain uses TRBV12-3 or TRBV12-4 and TRBJ1-1; 9 bases are shared with TRBD1. V gave up 2 bases and J gave up 4 bases; unmatched junction bases: 2. CDR3 length: 14 amino acids. CDR3 bases: TGTGCCAGCAGTTTAACGGACAGGGGCACTGAAGCTTTCTTT. This sequence encodes CASSLTDRGTEAFF.

This clonotype was counted many times. The genes are TRBV30 and TRBJ1-1; 9 bases align to TRBD1. This CDR3 spans 13 amino acids. Germline V gene lookup returns CDR1 GTSNPN and CDR2 SVGIG (reference sequence). After removal of 3 bases from V and 4 bases from J, the junction contained 3 bases not matched to a gene. CDR3 amino acids: CAWRSGQGTEAFF. As DNA, the CDR3 is TGTGCCTGGAGGTCGGGACAGGGCACTGAAGCTTTCTTT.

The genes are TRBV14 and TRBJ1-3; D ambiguous. The CDR3 covers 18 residues. Germline values: CDR1 SGHDN, CDR2 FVKESK. V lost 3 bases, J lost 0 bases, and 18 bases lay in between. As DNA, the CDR3 is TGTGCCAGCAGCCATGTTAGGAGGGCCGGGATCTCTGGAAACACCATATATTTT. This encodes CASSHVRRAGISGNTIYF.

The chain joins TRBV14 to TRBJ1-1; tentative D call: TRBD1 (6 bases). The germline CDR1 and CDR2 sequences are SGHDN and FVKESK. CDR3 size: 16 residues. Trimming shortened V by 5 bases and J by 1 base, and 17 bases separated the two germline ends. As DNA, the CDR3 is TGTGCCAGCAGCTCCCGGCCTCAGGGGAGGAACACTGAAGCTTTCTTT. As protein: CASSSRPQGRNTEAFF.

This sequence joins TRBV24-1 and TRBJ2-1; D not resolved. The CDR3 is made up of 14 amino acids. The germline V gene encodes CDR1 KGHDR and CDR2 SFDVKD. The ends were cut back, 6 bases at V and 8 bases at J, with 16 bases in the middle. The CDR3 protein is CATSRGRHTDEQFF. The CDR3 DNA is TGTGCCACCAGTCGCGGACGCCATACCGATGAGCAGTTCTTC.

This clonotype was seen at least ten times. This chain uses TRBV12-3 or TRBV12-4 with TRBJ1-2; TRBD1 is a possible D gene (5 bases). V was trimmed by 4 bases and J by 5 bases, leaving 11 bases between them. The CDR3 loop spans 13 amino acids. This chain's CDR3 is CASSSGTHYGYTF. The CDR3 DNA reads as TGTGCCAGCAGTTCCGGGACTCATTATGGCTACACCTTC.

This clonotype has a count of ten or more. CDR3: CASSLRIGGQQGYSNTIYF. The DNA for the CDR3 is TGTGCCAGCAGTCTACGAATCGGTGGCCAACAGGGGTACTCAAACACCATATATTTT. The chain couples TRBV28 to TRBJ1-3; 7 bases match TRBD1. Per germline, CDR1 MDHEN and CDR2 SYDVKM. The CDR3 length is 19 residues. V shed 5 bases and J 6 bases; nucleotides not matched to a gene: 22. Combining the CDR3 with reference TRBV28 and TRBJ1-3 gives the whole variable domain DVKVTQSSRYLVKRTGEKVFLECVQDMDHENMFWYRQDPGLGLRLIYFSYDVKMKEKGDIPEGYSVSREKKERFSLILESASTNQTSMYLCASSLRIGGQQGYSNTIYFGEGSWLTVV.

This clonotype appeared a few times. The rearrangement uses TRBV29-1 and TRBJ1-2; D gene unclear. This CDR3 comprises 14 residues. The germline gives CDR1 SQVTM, CDR2 ANQGSEA. V lost 3 bases and J lost 2, with 13 bases in between. This CDR3 is CSVDHSSRNYGYTF. The CDR3 nucleotides are TGCAGCGTTGACCATTCATCCAGAAACTATGGCTACACCTTC.

This clonotype was observed a handful of times. A much larger clone differs from this one at a single base, so this may be a read error. V is TRBV7-3 and J is TRBJ2-1; D perhaps matches TRBD2 (5 bases). Germline V gives CDR1 SGHTA, CDR2 FQGTGA. The V gene lost 5 bases and the J gene lost 7 bases, with 12 bases spanning the gap. The CDR3 length is 13 residues. The CDR3 spells CASSERLENEQFF. Written as DNA, the CDR3 is TGTGCCAGCAGCGAGCGGCTAGAGAATGAGCAGTTCTTC.

This clonotype was detected only a few times. The rearrangement joins TRBV30 to TRBJ2-3, with 11 bases matching TRBD2. The germline V gene encodes CDR1 GTSNPN and CDR2 SVGIG (reference sequence). The CDR3 runs to 14 residues. The ends lost 3 bases at V and 1 base at J; junction bases unmatched: 0. CDR3 protein: CAWRLAGGTDTQYF. The DNA for the CDR3 is TGTGCCTGGAGACTAGCGGGGGGCACAGATACGCAGTATTTT.

This clonotype was detected ten times or more. V is TRBV10-3 and J is TRBJ2-3; 11 bases line up with TRBD2. The ends lost 4 bases at V and 5 bases at J; junction bases unmatched: 8. The V gene's germline CDR1 is ENHRY and CDR2 SYGVKD. The CDR3 is made up of 16 amino acids. CDR3 coding DNA: TGTGCCATCAGTGCTGCTCTAACTAGCGGGGGAGATACGCAGTATTTT. Protein sequence: CAISAALTSGGDTQYF.

This clonotype has a count of ten or more. The chain recombines TRBV7-8 with TRBJ1-1; the D is unclear. The CDR3 sequence is 13 residues long. V was cut by 8 bases and J by 2 bases, with 12 bases left in between. The V gene's germline CDR1 is SGHVS and CDR2 FQNEAQ. CDR3 coding DNA: TGTGCCAGCGGGCCAGAGGTTAACACTGAAGCTTTCTTT. Amino acids: CASGPEVNTEAFF.